This T cell receptor beta chain was sequenced during a study of blood T cell repertoires in COVID-19. Study information: Both acute and convalescent COVID-19 samples were obtained from the United States, Italy and Spain. The analysed material was cDNA or gDNA that came from T cells, B-cell-depleted T cells, or PBMCs.

Authors' analysis steps: Amplifying reference gene primers gave estimates of nucleated cell counts. Sequenced by immunoSEQ multiplex PCR; TCRdb stores in-frame clones only, minus some. The V and J calls and clone size were taken over from that table, and D and trimming were inferred from the DNA. The repertoire consists of about 270,000 clones, with 80% to 90% occurring once and the leading ten covering around 6%. This clone was counted a single time. Sequenced: peripheral blood. The receptor was isolated from a man at least 80 years old with acute or convalescent COVID-19.

This CDR3 reads CASRRPGGGSYSPLHF. CDR3 bases: TGTGCCAGCAGACGCCCGGGGGGGGGTTCTTATTCACCCCTCCACTTT. The rearrangement joins TRBV2 to TRBJ1-6; D is perhaps TRBD1 (5 bases). The germline V gene encodes CDR1 SNHLY and CDR2 FYNNEI. This CDR3 is 16 amino acids long. The ends were cut back, 6 bases at V and 8 bases at J, with 20 bases in the middle. Complete variable domain (other parts from reference TRBV2 and TRBJ1-6): EPEVTQTPSHQVTQMGQEVILRCVPISNHLYFYWYRQILGQKVEFLVSFYNNEISEKSEIFDDQFSVERPDGSNFTLKIRSTKLEDSAMYFCASRRPGGGSYSPLHFGNGTRLTVT.